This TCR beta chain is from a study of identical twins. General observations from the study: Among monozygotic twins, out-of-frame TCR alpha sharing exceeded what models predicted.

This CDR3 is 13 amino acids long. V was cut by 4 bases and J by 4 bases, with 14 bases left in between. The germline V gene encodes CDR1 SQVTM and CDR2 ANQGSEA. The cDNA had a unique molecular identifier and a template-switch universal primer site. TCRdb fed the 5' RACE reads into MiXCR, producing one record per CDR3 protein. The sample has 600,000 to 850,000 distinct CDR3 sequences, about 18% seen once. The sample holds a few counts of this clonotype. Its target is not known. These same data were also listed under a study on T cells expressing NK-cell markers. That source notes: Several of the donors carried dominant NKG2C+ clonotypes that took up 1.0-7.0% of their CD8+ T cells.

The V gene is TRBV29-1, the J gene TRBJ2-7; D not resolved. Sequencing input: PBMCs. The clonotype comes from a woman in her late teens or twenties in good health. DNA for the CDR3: TGCAGCGTTGCGTTCGGAAGTATTTACGAGCAGTACTTC. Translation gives CSVAFGSIYEQYF.